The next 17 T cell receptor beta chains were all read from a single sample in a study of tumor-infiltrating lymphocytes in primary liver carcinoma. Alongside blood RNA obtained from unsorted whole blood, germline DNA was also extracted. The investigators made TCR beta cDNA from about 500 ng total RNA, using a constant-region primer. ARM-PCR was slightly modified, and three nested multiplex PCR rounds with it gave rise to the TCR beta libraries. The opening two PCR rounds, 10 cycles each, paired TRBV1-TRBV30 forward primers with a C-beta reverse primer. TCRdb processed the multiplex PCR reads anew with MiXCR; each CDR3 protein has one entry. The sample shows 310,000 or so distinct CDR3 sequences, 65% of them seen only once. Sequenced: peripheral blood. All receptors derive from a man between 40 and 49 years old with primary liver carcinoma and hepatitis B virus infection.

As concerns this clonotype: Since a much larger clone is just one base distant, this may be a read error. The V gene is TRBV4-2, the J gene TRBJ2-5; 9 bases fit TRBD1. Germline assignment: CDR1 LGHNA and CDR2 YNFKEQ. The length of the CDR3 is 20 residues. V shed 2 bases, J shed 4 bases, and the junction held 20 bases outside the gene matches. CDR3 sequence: CASSQSPWDRALQQGETQYF. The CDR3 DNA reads TGTGCCAGCAGCCAATCCCCCTGGGACAGGGCGCTTCAGCAGGGAGAGACCCAGTACTTC.

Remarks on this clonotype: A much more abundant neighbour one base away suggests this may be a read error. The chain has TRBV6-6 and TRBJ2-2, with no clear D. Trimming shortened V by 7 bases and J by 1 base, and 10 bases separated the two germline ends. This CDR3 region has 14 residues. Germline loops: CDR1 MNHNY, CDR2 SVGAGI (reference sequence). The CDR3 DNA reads TGTGCCAGCATATGCTGGGGGAACACCGGGGAGCTGTTTTTT. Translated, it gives CASICWGNTGELFF.

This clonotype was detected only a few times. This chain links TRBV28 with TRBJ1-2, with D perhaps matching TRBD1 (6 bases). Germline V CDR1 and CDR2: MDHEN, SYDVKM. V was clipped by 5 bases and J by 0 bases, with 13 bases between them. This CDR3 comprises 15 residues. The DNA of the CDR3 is TGTGCCAGCAGTCGGATAACAGGGACTAACTATGGCTACACCTTC. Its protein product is CASSRITGTNYGYTF.

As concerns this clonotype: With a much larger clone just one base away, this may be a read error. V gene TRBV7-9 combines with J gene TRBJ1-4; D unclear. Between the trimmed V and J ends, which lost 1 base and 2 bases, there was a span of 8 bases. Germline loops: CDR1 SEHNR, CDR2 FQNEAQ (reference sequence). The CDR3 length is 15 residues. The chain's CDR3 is CASSLGDQTNEKLFF. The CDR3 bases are TGTGCCAGCAGCTTAGGTGATCAGACTAATGAAAAACTGTTTTTT.

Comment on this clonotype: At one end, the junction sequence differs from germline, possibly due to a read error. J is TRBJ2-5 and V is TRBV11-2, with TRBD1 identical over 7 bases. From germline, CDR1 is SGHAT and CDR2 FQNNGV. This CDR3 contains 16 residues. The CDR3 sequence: CVSILIRGRGMKTRYF. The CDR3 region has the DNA TGTGTCAGCATCTTAATCCGGGGCAGGGGGATGAAGACCCGGTACTTC.

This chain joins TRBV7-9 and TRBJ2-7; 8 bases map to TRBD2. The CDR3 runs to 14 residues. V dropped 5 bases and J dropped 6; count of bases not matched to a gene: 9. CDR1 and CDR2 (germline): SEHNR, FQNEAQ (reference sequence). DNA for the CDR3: TGTGCCAGCAGCGCCCCCGGGACTAGGGTCGAGCAGTACTTC. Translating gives CASSAPGTRVEQYF.

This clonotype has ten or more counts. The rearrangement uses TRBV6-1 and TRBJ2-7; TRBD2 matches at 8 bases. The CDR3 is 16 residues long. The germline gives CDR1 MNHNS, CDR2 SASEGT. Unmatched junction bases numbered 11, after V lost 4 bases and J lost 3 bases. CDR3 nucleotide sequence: TGTGCCAGCAGTGCCCACTCCCGACTAGCGTTCTACGAGCAGTACTTC. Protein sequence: CASSAHSRLAFYEQYF.

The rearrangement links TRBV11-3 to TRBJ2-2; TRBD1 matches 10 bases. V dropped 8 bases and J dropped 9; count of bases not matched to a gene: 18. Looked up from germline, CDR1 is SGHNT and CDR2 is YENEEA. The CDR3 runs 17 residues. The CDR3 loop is CASLQAVGQGNARELFF. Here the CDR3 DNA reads TGTGCCAGCTTGCAAGCCGTGGGACAGGGGAATGCCAGGGAGCTGTTTTTT.

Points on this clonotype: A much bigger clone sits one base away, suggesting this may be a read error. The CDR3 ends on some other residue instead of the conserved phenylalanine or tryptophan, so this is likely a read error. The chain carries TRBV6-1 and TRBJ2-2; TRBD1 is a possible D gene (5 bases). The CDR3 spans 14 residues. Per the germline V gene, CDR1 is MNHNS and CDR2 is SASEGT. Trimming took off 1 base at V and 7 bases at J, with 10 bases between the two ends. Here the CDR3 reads CASSEEGAGGELFV. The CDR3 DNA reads TGTGCCAGCAGTGAAGAAGGGGCCGGCGGGGAGCTGTTTGTT.

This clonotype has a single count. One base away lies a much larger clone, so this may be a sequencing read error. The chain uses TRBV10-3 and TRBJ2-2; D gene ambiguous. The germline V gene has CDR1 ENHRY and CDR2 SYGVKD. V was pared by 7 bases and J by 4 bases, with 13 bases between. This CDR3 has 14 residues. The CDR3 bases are TGTGCCATCAATGGGATCGCGACCACCGGGGAGCTGTTTTTT. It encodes CAINGIATTGELFF.

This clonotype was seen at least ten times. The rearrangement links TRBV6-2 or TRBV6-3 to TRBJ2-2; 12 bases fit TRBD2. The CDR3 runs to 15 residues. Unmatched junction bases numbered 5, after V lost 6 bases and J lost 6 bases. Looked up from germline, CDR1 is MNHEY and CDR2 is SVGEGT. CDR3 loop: CASSRTSGKSGELFF. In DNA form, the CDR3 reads TGTGCCAGCAGCCGGACTAGCGGGAAATCCGGGGAGCTGTTTTTT.

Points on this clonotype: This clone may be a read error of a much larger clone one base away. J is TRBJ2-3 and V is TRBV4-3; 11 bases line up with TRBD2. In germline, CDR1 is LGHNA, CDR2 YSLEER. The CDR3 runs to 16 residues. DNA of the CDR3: TGCGCCAGCAGCCAAGCCCTAGCGGGAGGATCGATGGGGCAGTTTTTT. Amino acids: CASSQALAGGSMGQFF.

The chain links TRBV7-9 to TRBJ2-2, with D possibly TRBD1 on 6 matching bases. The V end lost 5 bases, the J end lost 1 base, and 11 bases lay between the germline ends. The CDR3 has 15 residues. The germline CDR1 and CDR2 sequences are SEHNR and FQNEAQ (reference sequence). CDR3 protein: CASSALQGNTGELFF. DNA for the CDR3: TGTGCCAGCAGCGCCTTACAGGGGAACACCGGGGAGCTGTTTTTT.

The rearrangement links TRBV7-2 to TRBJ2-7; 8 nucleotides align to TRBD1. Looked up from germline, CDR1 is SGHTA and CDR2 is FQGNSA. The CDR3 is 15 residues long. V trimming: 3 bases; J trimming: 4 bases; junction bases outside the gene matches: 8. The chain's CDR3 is CASSLPGQVAYEQYF. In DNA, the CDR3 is TGTGCCAGCAGCTTGCCGGGACAGGTGGCATACGAGCAGTACTTC. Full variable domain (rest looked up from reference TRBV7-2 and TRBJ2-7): GAGVSQSPSNKVTEKGKDVELRCDPISGHTALYWYRQSLGQGLEFLIYFQGNSAPDKSGLPSDRFSAERTGGSVSTLTIQRTQQEDSAVYLCASSLPGQVAYEQYFGPGTRLTVT.

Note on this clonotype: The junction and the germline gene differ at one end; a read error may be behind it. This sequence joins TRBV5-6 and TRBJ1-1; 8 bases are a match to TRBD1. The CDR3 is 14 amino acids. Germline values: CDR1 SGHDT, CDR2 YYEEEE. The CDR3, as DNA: TGTGCCAGCAGCTCGCGGACAGGGAACACTGAAGTTTTCTTT. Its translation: CASSSRTGNTEVFF.

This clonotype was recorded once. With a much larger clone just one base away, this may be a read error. The CDR3 DNA sequence: TGTGCCAGCAGCATAAGGTACGATCAGTACTTC. Translation: CASSIRYDQYF. J is TRBJ2-7 and V is TRBV6-2 or TRBV6-3; D not resolved. Germline CDR1 and CDR2: MNHEY and SVGEGT. The CDR3 contains 11 residues.

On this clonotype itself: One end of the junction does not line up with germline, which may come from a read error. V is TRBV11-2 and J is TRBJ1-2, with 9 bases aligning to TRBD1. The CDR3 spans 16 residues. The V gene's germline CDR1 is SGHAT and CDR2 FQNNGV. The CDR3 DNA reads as TGTGCCAGCAACTTAACGGGACAGGGTGGTGTTCCGGGCTACACCTTC. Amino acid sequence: CASNLTGQGGVPGYTF.